Listed below are T cell receptor beta chains from one sample, sequenced in a study of post-analysis software for immune sequencing data. From the PCR reads, TCRdb called clonotypes with MiXCR, one entry per CDR3 protein. Among about 820,000 distinct CDR3 sequences listed, approximately 57% were seen once. Sequenced sample: blood. The receptors stem from a girl aged 5-17 years with multiple sclerosis. CDR3s include the opening cysteine and the closing phenylalanine or tryptophan. Fields, in order: clone size, J gene, D gene, V gene, CDR3 DNA, CDR3 protein. A D gene is named only where the DNA matches it firmly. Expanded clones are given a class, and other clones once, few, many or no size at all.

abundance: .
j_gene: TRBJ2-5
d_gene: TRBD1
v_gene: TRBV20-1
CDR3nt: TGCAGTGCTCCTAATACAGGGGAAGAGACCCAGTACTTC
CDR3aa: CSAPNTGEETQYF

abundance: few
j_gene: TRBJ2-7
d_gene: .
v_gene: TRBV12-3/TRBV12-4
CDR3nt: TGTGCCAGCGGTCACGGGGGGACAGCCTACGAGCAGTACTTC
CDR3aa: CASGHGGTAYEQYF

abundance: few
j_gene: TRBJ2-1
d_gene: .
v_gene: TRBV6-2/TRBV6-3
CDR3nt: TGTGCCAGCATCGGTTCAGGGAGCTCCTACAATGAGCAGTTCTTC
CDR3aa: CASIGSGSSYNEQFF

abundance: .
j_gene: TRBJ2-5
d_gene: .
v_gene: TRBV7-8
CDR3nt: TGTGCCAGCAGCTTACGATTTCCGCCCATCCAAGAGACCCAGTACTTC
CDR3aa: CASSLRFPPIQETQYF

abundance: few
j_gene: TRBJ2-1
d_gene: TRBD2
v_gene: TRBV14
CDR3nt: TGTGCCAGCAGCCAAGGGTGGGGCACTAGCGGGAGTGGAAATGAGCAGTTCTTC
CDR3aa: CASSQGWGTSGSGNEQFF

abundance: few
j_gene: TRBJ2-7
d_gene: .
v_gene: TRBV19
CDR3nt: TGTGCCAGTAGTTTTATGATCTCCTACGAGCAGTACTTC
CDR3aa: CASSFMISYEQYF

abundance: few
j_gene: TRBJ1-1
d_gene: .
v_gene: TRBV20-1
CDR3nt: TGCAGTGCTAGAGGCCAGCGAATGAACACTGAAGCTTTCTTT
CDR3aa: CSARGQRMNTEAFF

abundance: .
j_gene: TRBJ2-7
d_gene: .
v_gene: TRBV12-3/TRBV12-4
CDR3nt: TGTGCCAGCAGTTCTTCCAGCGGCTACGAGCAGTACTTC
CDR3aa: CASSSSSGYEQYF

abundance: .
j_gene: TRBJ2-6
d_gene: .
v_gene: TRBV20-1
CDR3nt: TGCAGTGCTAGGACCCTGGGGGGCTCTGGGGCCAACGTCCTGACTTTC
CDR3aa: CSARTLGGSGANVLTF

abundance: few
j_gene: TRBJ2-7
d_gene: .
v_gene: TRBV7-6
CDR3nt: TGTGCCAGCAGCGACCTGGAGGGCGGGTCCTACGAGCAGTACTTC
CDR3aa: CASSDLEGGSYEQYF

abundance: few
j_gene: TRBJ2-7
d_gene: .
v_gene: TRBV29-1
CDR3nt: TGCAGCGTGAGGAACCTCTACGAGCAGTACTTC
CDR3aa: CSVRNLYEQYF

abundance: .
j_gene: TRBJ1-1
d_gene: .
v_gene: TRBV5-1
CDR3nt: TGCGCCAGCAGCTTGGACGTAGGGAGGAACACTGAAGCTTTCTTT
CDR3aa: CASSLDVGRNTEAFF

abundance: .
j_gene: TRBJ1-4
d_gene: .
v_gene: TRBV29-1
CDR3nt: TGCAGCGTTGGGGCCAAAAATGAAAAACTGTTTTTT
CDR3aa: CSVGAKNEKLFF

abundance: .
j_gene: TRBJ1-2
d_gene: .
v_gene: TRBV10-3
CDR3nt: TGTGCCATCAGTGAACCCGCGGGCAGTAACTATGGCTACACCTTC
CDR3aa: CAISEPAGSNYGYTF

abundance: few
j_gene: TRBJ2-3
d_gene: .
v_gene: TRBV29-1
CDR3nt: TGCAGCGTTGAATCGCGGTTGTCAGATACGCAGTATTTT
CDR3aa: CSVESRLSDTQYF

abundance: many
j_gene: TRBJ2-7
d_gene: TRBD1
v_gene: TRBV12-3/TRBV12-4
CDR3nt: TGTGCCAGCAGCGGGGACAGGGGTTACGAGCAGTACTTC
CDR3aa: CASSGDRGYEQYF

abundance: .
j_gene: TRBJ2-3
d_gene: TRBD1
v_gene: TRBV15
CDR3nt: TGTGCCACCAGCAGTAGGGGGCAATTCGCAGATACGCAGTATTTT
CDR3aa: CATSSRGQFADTQYF

abundance: .
j_gene: TRBJ2-5
d_gene: .
v_gene: TRBV10-3
CDR3nt: TGTGCCATCAGTGATAAGACAGGAGAAGAGACCCAGTACTTC
CDR3aa: CAISDKTGEETQYF

abundance: few
j_gene: TRBJ2-1
d_gene: TRBD2
v_gene: TRBV6-1
CDR3nt: TGTGCCAGCAGCCCTAAACTCTCTAGCGGGGTCTACAATGAGCAGTTCTTC
CDR3aa: CASSPKLSSGVYNEQFF

abundance: few
j_gene: TRBJ2-7
d_gene: .
v_gene: TRBV4-1
CDR3nt: TGCGCCAGCAGCCAAGACGAGTTCTCCGGGGCCTACGAGCAGTACTTC
CDR3aa: CASSQDEFSGAYEQYF

abundance: .
j_gene: TRBJ2-1
d_gene: .
v_gene: TRBV4-1
CDR3nt: TGCGCCAGCAGCCAAGATAGGGCCCCCCTGGGCAATGAGCAGTTCTTC
CDR3aa: CASSQDRAPLGNEQFF